The T cell receptor (beta chain) under discussion was sequenced for a study of prognosis after radiotherapy for stage I lung cancer. Whole-study results and caveats: Samples before stereotactic body radiation therapy had more unique TCR clones (median approximately 9,100 versus 7,200). The tumor specificity of expanded TCR clones remained undetermined. Lower Shannon entropy values were found after stereotactic body radiation therapy in patients who developed distant metastases.

This clonotype was seen repeatedly, ten times or more. Antigen: not known. Germline values: CDR1 SGHRS, CDR2 YFSETQ. Trimming cost V 2 bases and J 4 bases, with 9 bases left between them. The CDR3 is 13 residues long. Multiplex PCR, run in two rounds, amplified TCR beta CDR3 from genomic DNA. During first-round PCR, primers specific to each TRBV and TRBJ gene were used. TCRdb called the multiplex PCR reads again in MiXCR, with one record for every CDR3 protein. This sample yields about 27,000 distinct CDR3 sequences, of which 35% to 55% are seen a single time; 15% belongs to the top ten. The chain links TRBV5-1 to TRBJ1-1; no definite D call. The sequencing here drew on PBMCs, taken before or after stereotactic body radiation therapy (not recorded which). The receptor was isolated from a donor at least 50 years old with non-small cell lung cancer. The CDR3 DNA sequence: TGCGCCAGCAGCTTCAAATTGGGCACTGAAGCTTTCTTT. Translated: CASSFKLGTEAFF.